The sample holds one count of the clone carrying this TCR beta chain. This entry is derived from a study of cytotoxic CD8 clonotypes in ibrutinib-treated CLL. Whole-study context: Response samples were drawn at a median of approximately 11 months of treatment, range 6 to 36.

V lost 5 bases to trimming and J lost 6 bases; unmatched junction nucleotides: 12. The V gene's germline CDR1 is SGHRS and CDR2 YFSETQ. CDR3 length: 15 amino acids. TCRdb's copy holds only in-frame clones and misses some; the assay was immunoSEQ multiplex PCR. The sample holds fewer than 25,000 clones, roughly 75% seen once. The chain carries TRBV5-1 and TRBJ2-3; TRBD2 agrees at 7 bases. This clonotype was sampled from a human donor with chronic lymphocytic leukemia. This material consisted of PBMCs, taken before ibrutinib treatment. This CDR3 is CASRKGTSVFDTQYF. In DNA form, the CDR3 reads TGCGCCAGCAGGAAGGGCACTAGCGTCTTCGATACGCAGTATTTT.